This record looks at one T cell receptor beta chain sequence and its context. The sample comes from a study of OX40 agonist ivuxolimab in advanced cancers. Study information: Patients were infused with ivuxolimab every 2 weeks at 0.01 to 10 mg/kg.

Clones were sequenced by immunoSEQ multiplex PCR, and TCRdb holds only the in-frame ones, with some missing. The sample shows around 84,000 clones, roughly 90% of them seen only once. Germline V gives CDR1 SGDLS, CDR2 YYNGEE. The CDR3 is made up of 15 amino acids. Trimming left V 4 bases short and J 6 bases short, with 19 bases between. The chain recombines TRBV9 with TRBJ1-2; the D gene is possibly TRBD1 (5 bases). This receptor was obtained from an adult with an advanced solid tumor such as melanoma, head and neck, liver or kidney cancer. The source material was CD4+ or CD8+ T cells sorted from blood, sampled in a trial of the OX40 agonist ivuxolimab. CDR3 DNA: TGTGCCAGCAGCTCTCAAGGGTGGGGGACGGATGGCTACACCTTC. Translated, it gives CASSSQGWGTDGYTF.